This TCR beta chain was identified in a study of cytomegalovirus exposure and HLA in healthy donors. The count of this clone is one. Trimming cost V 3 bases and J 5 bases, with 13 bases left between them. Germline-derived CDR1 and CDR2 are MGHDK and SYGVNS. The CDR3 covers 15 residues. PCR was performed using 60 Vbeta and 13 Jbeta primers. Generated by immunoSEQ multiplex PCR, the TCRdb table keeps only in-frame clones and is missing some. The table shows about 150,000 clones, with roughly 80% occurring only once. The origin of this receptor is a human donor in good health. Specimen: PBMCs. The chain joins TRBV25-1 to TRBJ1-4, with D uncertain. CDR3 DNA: TGTGCCAGCAGTGAGCCTAGGACGGGGAATGAAAAACTGTTTTTT. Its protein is CASSEPRTGNEKLFF.